The clone carrying this TCR beta chain has only a few counts. This CDR3 is built from 17 residues. With 0 bases clipped from V and 5 bases from J, the junction kept 6 bases outside the gene matches. Germline lookup yields CDR1 LNHDA and CDR2 SQIVND (reference sequence). The data were obtained in a study of blood T cell repertoires in COVID-19. Study-level information: The cDNA or gDNA used as material had been derived from T cells, B-cell-depleted T cells, or PBMCs.

Original processing notes: Amplified reference gene primers provided the basis for estimating nucleated cell counts. TCRdb's copy holds only in-frame clones and misses some; the assay was immunoSEQ multiplex PCR. The V and J calls and the clone size are those of that table, but D and trimming were determined from the DNA. The data contain approximately 94,000 clones, about 89% of them singletons. The chain employs TRBV19 and TRBJ1-5; TRBD1 matches 11 bases. Sequencing used peripheral blood. The TCR comes from a woman in her forties or fifties in a cohort sampled during active COVID-19. Written as DNA, the CDR3 is TGTGCCAGTAGTATAGAAGCATGGACAGGGGGCGATCAGCCCCAGCATTTT. As protein: CASSIEAWTGGDQPQHF.